This record looks at one TCR beta chain sequence and its context. It lacks a known antigen. No base quality information exists; no much larger clone differs at one position. RNA was extracted using the RNeasy kit, and about 0.5 to 1 ug of the RNA was reverse transcribed with random hexamers. TCR beta CDR3 regions were amplified with the immunoSEQ multiplex PCR assay covering 54 Vbeta and 13 Jbeta segments. Bias from PCR amplification was corrected by using a synthetic template baseline for primer optimization and for computational correction. The published analysis was carried out like this. Only productive sequences were kept, with reads annotated to V, D and J genes according to IMGT and analyzed in immunoSEQ Analyzer. To calculate clonality, Shannon entropy was normalized by log2 of the number of productive unique sequences and then subtracted from one. Public and private clones were assessed among the 100 most prevalent clones of each patient and control. Clones were defined as Susac-specific when absent from the healthy and MS cohorts, from fewer than 1,200 published viral clones and from other ImmuneACCESS disease sequences. The public reads were run again by TCRdb, first through fastp at Q25 and then through MiXCR, and only productive beta chains were kept. Records with the same CDR3 protein are collapsed into one entry carrying the most frequent genes and DNA. It is TCRdb's table, rather than the study itself, that gives the V and J calls and clone size. The sample includes 150,000 to 200,000 distinct CDR3 sequences, with around 94% observed a single time. About 0.13% of the sample belongs to the ten largest clones.

These data come from a study of CD8 T cells in Susac syndrome (dated by TCRdb to between 2018 and 2020). In the study overall: Whether CD8+ T cell activation and differentiation in Susac syndrome was antigen driven was tested using repertoire sequencing.

Findings and caveats that apply to the study as a whole: The number of individuals in the TCR sequencing and HLA analysis was acknowledged as relatively small.

High-throughput TCR beta sequencing profiled peripheral blood CD8+ and CD4+ T cells from healthy donors, Susac syndrome patients and multiple sclerosis patients. The healthy donors served as controls matched for age and sex. Bulk CD8+ and CD4+ T cells were purified by magnetic negative isolation, while CD8+ TEMRA cells were enriched using FACS. Blood was drawn into EDTA tubes, processed within 24 hours, and PBMCs were isolated by density gradient centrifugation. PBMCs intended for TCR sequencing were frozen in liquid nitrogen and were later thawed in a 37 degrees C water bath. Purity of sorted or isolated CD4+, CD8+ and CD8+ TEMRA cells was at least 90%. CDR1 and CDR2 are drawn from the germline V gene (reference sequence): LNHNV, YYDKDF. The CDR3 covers 16 residues, taking in both the cysteine and the phenylalanine. Only CDR3 DNA is held: 48 bases, read in frame from base 1. A distance of 10 bases separates the germline ends of V and J, which lose 0 bases and 0 bases respectively.

Sequencing was carried out using CD4+ T cells from PBMCs. The receptor was isolated from a human donor in good health. The rearrangement combines TRBV15 with TRBJ2-3; perhaps TRBD2 is the D gene, with 5 bases matching. The DNA sequence reads TGTGCCACCAGCAGAGAAGCGGTTTCTAGCACAGATACGCAGTATTTT. Its product reads: CATSREAVSSTDTQYF.